These 31 T cell receptor beta chains originate from one sample sequenced in a study of blood T cell repertoires in COVID-19. Profiled with immunoSEQ multiplex PCR; TCRdb holds only in-frame clones, not every one. Of 100,000 to 150,000 clones listed, roughly 88% are singletons. The specimen sequenced was peripheral blood. The receptors were gathered from a man aged 50 to 60 with acute or convalescent COVID-19.

The chain links TRBV18 to TRBJ1-3; 9 bases line up with TRBD1. The germline CDR1 and CDR2 sequences are KGHSH and LQKENI. This CDR3 has 17 amino acids. J was trimmed by 3 bases and V by 2 bases; bases with no gene match: 8. CDR3 in DNA: TGTGCCAGCTCACCAAGCATTGACAGGGGGATTGGAAACACCATATATTTT. It is translated as CASSPSIDRGIGNTIYF.

This clone has a count of ten or more. The CDR3 region is CASSLATGVGVYTF. The CDR3 DNA is TGTGCCAGCAGCCTTGCCACAGGGGTGGGGGTCTACACCTTC. The chain combines TRBV14 with TRBJ1-2; 7 nucleotides match TRBD1. The CDR3 totals 14 residues. Losses at the gene ends were 4 bases for V and 10 bases for J; bases not matched to a gene: 12. Germline V gives CDR1 SGHDN, CDR2 FVKESK.

This clone was found once. The chain links TRBV27 to TRBJ2-1; 12 bases agree with TRBD2. V was pared by 5 bases and J by 8 bases, with 7 bases of the junction left unmatched. This CDR3 is 15 amino acids long. Germline CDR1 reads MNHEY; CDR2 reads SMNVEV (reference sequence). The CDR3, as DNA: TGTGCCAGCAGTAAGGGACTAGCGGGCCTTCATGAGCAGTTCTTC. Protein sequence: CASSKGLAGLHEQFF.

To note about this clone: At one end, the junction sequence differs from germline, possibly due to a read error. V gene TRBV14 combines with J gene TRBJ2-3; D possibly corresponds to TRBD2 (5 bases). This CDR3 spans 17 amino acids. Germline CDR1 and CDR2: SGHDN and FVKESK. The chain's CDR3 is CASSLRGLGKNTDTQYF. As DNA, the CDR3 is TGTGCCAGCAGCCTCCGAGGGTTGGGTAAAAACACAGATACGCAATATTTT.

The V call is TRBV7-9, the J call TRBJ2-1; D is undetermined. Germline CDR1 and CDR2: SEHNR and FQNEAQ (reference sequence). Trimming cost V 5 bases and J 0 bases, with 14 bases left between them. This CDR3 contains 16 residues. The CDR3 nucleotides are TGTGCCAGCAGCCCACAAAACCTCTTCTCCTACAATGAGCAGTTCTTC. It specifies CASSPQNLFSYNEQFF.

The V gene is TRBV4-1, the J gene TRBJ2-7, with D possibly TRBD2 on 5 matching bases. The V gene lost 4 bases and the J gene lost 3 bases, with 10 bases spanning the gap. The CDR3 spans 13 residues. From germline, CDR1 is MGHRA and CDR2 YSYEKL. CDR3 nucleotides: TGCGCCAGCAGCCGAGACGGGGACTACGAGCAGTACTTC. Its translation is CASSRDGDYEQYF.

J is TRBJ2-5 and V is TRBV18; 10 bases match TRBD2. Germline V gives CDR1 KGHSH, CDR2 LQKENI. This CDR3 has 17 residues. The trim removed 2 bases at V and 2 bases at J, leaving 8 bases unmatched. The CDR3 reads CASSPIRTSGAQETQYF. The CDR3, as DNA: TGTGCCAGCTCACCAATTAGGACTAGCGGAGCACAAGAGACCCAGTACTTC.

The CDR3 is CASSRAPSGKEEETQYF. The CDR3 coding sequence is TGCGCCAGCAGTCGCGCGCCTTCAGGGAAAGAGGAGGAGACCCAGTACTTC. The V call is TRBV4-1, the J call TRBJ2-5; possible D gene TRBD1, 5 bases. Germline loops: CDR1 MGHRA, CDR2 YSYEKL. The CDR3 contains 17 residues. Between the trimmed V and J ends, which lost 6 bases and 5 bases, there was a span of 25 bases.

Within the sample, this clone is medium-sized. V is TRBV4-3 and J is TRBJ2-6; the match to TRBD2 covers 7 bases. V trimming: 0 bases; J trimming: 1 base; junction bases outside the gene matches: 3. From germline, CDR1 is LGHNA and CDR2 YSLEER. The CDR3 contains 17 residues. CDR3 protein: CASSQDAGVSGANVLTF. CDR3 nucleotide sequence: TGCGCCAGCAGCCAAGACGCGGGGGTGTCTGGGGCCAACGTCCTGACTTTC.

The CDR3 DNA reads TGTGCCAGCAGCGTGGGCGGGAGGAACACCGGGGAGCTGTTTTTT. This translates into CASSVGGRNTGELFF. The rearrangement joins TRBV11-2 to TRBJ2-2; 7 bases are a match to TRBD2. The J segment lost 1 base and the V segment lost 5 bases, leaving 4 bases of the junction unmatched. The CDR3 consists of 15 residues. CDR1 and CDR2 (germline): SGHAT, FQNNGV.

V usage is TRBV7-2 and J usage is TRBJ2-7; D might be TRBD2 (6 bases). The CDR3 totals 14 residues. Deletions cut 1 base from V and 5 bases from J, with 12 bases between. Germline V gives CDR1 SGHTA, CDR2 FQGNSA. The CDR3 DNA reads TGTGCCAGCAGCTTAGGGGCGGGACTCGACGAGCAGTACTTC. It specifies CASSLGAGLDEQYF.

The V call is TRBV6-5, the J call TRBJ2-7, with 11 bases matching TRBD1. Germline loops: CDR1 MNHEY, CDR2 SVGAGI. CDR3 length: 14 residues. Germline trimming cut 6 bases from V and 6 bases from J; bases unmatched to any gene: 7. Written as DNA, the CDR3 is TGTGCCAGCAGCTCGGGACAGGGGGGACGCGAGCAGTACTTC. It yields the protein CASSSGQGGREQYF.

This chain links TRBV6-6 with TRBJ2-7; TRBD2 might be the D (5 bases). The CDR3 has 13 amino acids. CDR1 is MNHNY, CDR2 SVGAGI, per germline (reference sequence). Trimming cost V 8 bases and J 3 bases, with 14 bases left between them. CDR3 coding DNA: TGTGCCAGCCGGACTCCCGGGCTCTACGAGCAGTACTTC. This sequence encodes CASRTPGLYEQYF.

The rearrangement joins TRBV6-5 to TRBJ2-5; TRBD2 might be the D (6 bases). Germline loops: CDR1 MNHEY, CDR2 SVGAGI. V was trimmed by 1 base and J by 5 bases, leaving 11 bases between them. The length of the CDR3 is 14 residues. The CDR3 loop is CASSYWGESETQYF. The CDR3 bases are TGTGCCAGCAGTTACTGGGGGGAATCGGAGACCCAGTACTTC.

V usage is TRBV7-9 and J usage is TRBJ2-7; 9 bases match TRBD1. V gave up 1 base and J gave up 5 bases; unmatched junction bases: 9. The CDR3 covers 16 residues. Germline V lookup: CDR1 SEHNR, CDR2 FQNEAQ (reference sequence). CDR3 residues: CASSLGTGTGFNEQYF. The CDR3 nucleotides read TGTGCCAGCAGCTTAGGGACCGGGACAGGGTTCAACGAGCAGTACTTC.

The CDR3 reads CASSPNFGSREETQYF. DNA of the CDR3: TGTGCCAGCAGCCCTAACTTCGGGAGTCGAGAAGAGACCCAGTACTTC. This chain connects TRBV14 to TRBJ2-5; D may be TRBD2 (6 bases). The CDR3 is 16 residues long. Germline CDR1 and CDR2: SGHDN and FVKESK. The V end was cut by 4 bases, the J end by 3 bases, with 18 bases between.

The chain couples TRBV11-3 to TRBJ2-3, with a tentative D call TRBD2 (5 bases). Deletions cut 3 bases from V and 0 bases from J, with 13 bases between. CDR3 length: 16 residues. Germline CDR1 and CDR2: SGHNT and YENEEA. Written as DNA, the CDR3 is TGTGCCAGCAGCTTTGGAGCGGACCCCAGCACAGATACGCAGTATTTT. Its translation is CASSFGADPSTDTQYF.

The V call is TRBV20-1, the J call TRBJ2-7; no firm D call. Between the trimmed V and J ends, which lost 3 bases and 3 bases, there was a span of 12 bases. CDR3 size: 13 residues. Germline V lookup: CDR1 DFQATT, CDR2 SNEGSKA (reference sequence). In DNA, the CDR3 is TGCAGTGCTAGTGACTTTTCGGGCTACGAGCAGTACTTC. It translates to CSASDFSGYEQYF.

The chain couples TRBV30 to TRBJ1-1; the D is unclear. The germline V gene has CDR1 GTSNPN and CDR2 SVGIG (reference sequence). With 4 bases removed from V and 1 base from J, the gap between germline ends came to 10 bases. This CDR3 contains 13 residues. CDR3 loop: CAWNLEGNTEAFF. CDR3 sequence (DNA): TGTGCCTGGAATTTGGAGGGGAACACTGAAGCTTTCTTT.

With respect to this clone: One end of the junction varies from germline; a read error may be responsible. The CDR3 protein is CASSYDRPYGQYF. The CDR3 DNA follows: TGTGCCAGCAGTTATGACAGGCCTTACGGGCAGTACTTC. V usage is TRBV6-5 and J usage is TRBJ2-7, with D possibly being TRBD1 (6 bases). Germline V gives CDR1 MNHEY, CDR2 SVGAGI. The CDR3 contains 13 residues.

J is TRBJ2-1 and V is TRBV19; D might be TRBD2 (7 bases). From germline, CDR1 is LNHDA and CDR2 SQIVND (reference sequence). V shed 8 bases and J shed 8 bases, with 16 bases lying between them. The CDR3 has 13 residues. The CDR3 loop reads CASWGGPSDEQFF. The CDR3 DNA is TGTGCCAGTTGGGGGGGGCCCTCCGATGAGCAGTTCTTC.

The chain carries TRBV5-1 and TRBJ1-3, with a possible D match to TRBD1 (5 bases). This CDR3 region has 15 residues. Germline CDR1 is SGHRS and CDR2 is YFSETQ. V was cut by 5 bases and J by 0 bases, with 12 bases left in between. CDR3 protein: CASRAGQSSGNTIYF. The CDR3 DNA follows: TGCGCCAGCAGGGCGGGGCAGAGCTCTGGAAACACCATATATTTT.

J is TRBJ1-2 and V is TRBV7-8, with D possibly being TRBD1 (6 bases). Per the germline V gene, CDR1 is SGHVS and CDR2 is FQNEAQ. V was trimmed by 1 base and J by 3 bases, leaving 6 bases between them. The length of the CDR3 is 13 residues. Here the CDR3 DNA reads TGTGCCAGCAGCTTAGGGACAGACTATGGCTACACCTTC. It codes for CASSLGTDYGYTF.

CDR3 loop: CASRRTSGRNEQYF. The CDR3 nucleotides are TGTGCCAGCAGACGTACTAGCGGGAGGAACGAGCAGTACTTC. The rearrangement links TRBV3-1 (or the pseudogene TRBV3-2) to TRBJ2-7; 12 bases agree with TRBD2. The ends lost 6 bases at V and 5 bases at J; junction bases unmatched: 5. Germline loops: CDR1 LGHDT, CDR2 YNNKEL (reference sequence). The CDR3 covers 14 residues.

The genes are TRBV7-9 and TRBJ2-7; 12 bases are shared with TRBD1. Losses at the gene ends were 5 bases for V and 7 bases for J; bases not matched to a gene: 9. This CDR3 comprises 15 residues. The germline V gene has CDR1 SEHNR and CDR2 FQNEAQ (reference sequence). The CDR3 reads CASSPPGQGAQEQYF. In DNA, the CDR3 is TGTGCCAGCAGCCCCCCGGGACAGGGGGCGCAGGAGCAGTACTTC.

This chain uses TRBV7-2 with TRBJ1-6; 9 bases agree with TRBD1. The germline V gene has CDR1 SGHTA and CDR2 FQGNSA. The CDR3 runs 16 residues. Germline trimming cut 5 bases from V and 1 base from J; bases unmatched to any gene: 3. CDR3 bases: TGTGCCAGCAGCGCCGACAGGGGGTCCTATAATTCACCCCTCCACTTT. This translates into CASSADRGSYNSPLHF.

This clone was seen only once. The chain links TRBV30 to TRBJ2-2; 8 positions match TRBD2. Germline CDR1 reads GTSNPN; CDR2 reads SVGIG (reference sequence). The CDR3 consists of 13 residues. The trim removed 2 bases at V and 6 bases at J, leaving 2 bases unmatched. CDR3: CAWSREGAGELFF. CDR3 coding DNA: TGTGCCTGGAGTCGGGAGGGGGCCGGGGAGCTGTTTTTT.

The chain has TRBV3-1 (or the pseudogene TRBV3-2) and TRBJ1-2; D perhaps matches TRBD1 (5 bases). Germline CDR1 and CDR2: LGHDT and YNNKEL (reference sequence). V was shortened by 3 bases and J by 5 bases, with 28 bases between the two germline ends. CDR3 size: 19 residues. CDR3 sequence (DNA): TGTGCCAGCAGCCAGTCTGGGTCCTGGGGCAGCAAGACGAAATATGGCTACACCTTC. Protein sequence: CASSQSGSWGSKTKYGYTF.

V is TRBV21-1 and J is TRBJ2-4; TRBD2 was called by the table and not checked on the DNA. TRBV21-1 constitutes a pseudogene. The CDR3 has 18 residues. The CDR3 reads CASSTSTHGRGGKNIQYF. CDR3 nucleotides: TGTGCCAGCAGCACCTCAACCCACGGGAGGGGAGGCAAAAACATTCAGTACTTC.

The rearrangement links TRBV7-6 to TRBJ2-2, with TRBD1 as a possible D gene (6 bases). The CDR3 consists of 15 residues. The V gene lost 5 bases and the J gene lost 0 bases, with 10 bases spanning the gap. Per the germline V gene, CDR1 is SGHVS and CDR2 is FNYEAQ. CDR3 residues: CASSTGSTNTGELFF. The CDR3 DNA reads TGTGCCAGCAGCACAGGGTCAACGAACACCGGGGAGCTGTTTTTT.

The chain combines TRBV14 with TRBJ2-3; D gene ambiguous. CDR1 is SGHDN and CDR2 is FVKESK in the germline V gene. Trimming cost V 1 base and J 8 bases, with 16 bases left between them. CDR3 length equals 15 residues. The CDR3 bases are TGTGCCAGCAGCCAAGTTATCACCACCCCCGGTACGCAGTATTTT. It specifies CASSQVITTPGTQYF.